This T cell receptor beta chain was profiled in a study of T cell responses to AZD1222 COVID-19 vaccine. This CDR3 comprises 16 residues. V lost 4 bases and J 2 bases, leaving 16 bases between the germline ends. Germline assignment: CDR1 SGDLS and CDR2 YYNGEE. The method was immunoSEQ multiplex PCR; TCRdb's version includes in-frame clones alone and lacks a portion of them. The data show 150,000 or so clones, about 90% seen once. Material: peripheral blood, obtained 28 days after the second AZD1222 dose. V gene TRBV9 combines with J gene TRBJ2-1, with D perhaps matching TRBD2 (7 bases). This TCR was sampled from an adult who received the AZD1222 COVID-19 vaccine. CDR3 coding DNA: TGTGCCAGCAGCCCCCGAGGGGGGGGCACCTACAATGAGCAGTTCTTC. It encodes CASSPRGGGTYNEQFF.